The text below deals with one T cell receptor beta chain. Its antigen remains undetermined. No clone much larger than this one lies a single base away; base qualities are absent. At diagnosis, tumor, uninvolved tumor-adjacent lung and peripheral blood were collected and then preserved as a mix of FFPE and fresh-frozen material. For TCR repertoire profiling, the blood samples were analyzed as peripheral blood mononuclear cells. This specimen belongs to a study of T cells in localized non-small cell lung cancer (dated by TCRdb to about 2020). A note on the overall study: The study examined T cell repertoires in hundreds of patients with early-stage NSCLC and compared tumors with uninvolved tumor-adjacent lungs. The cohort comprised around 250 treatment-naïve NSCLC patients with resected, localized lung tumors. A mean age of around 66 years was recorded for the NSCLC patients, of whom 120 to 150 were male and more than 95 were female.

Paper-wide results and their limitations: Because of the exploratory design, TCR variables were selected using unadjusted p-values without false-discovery rate correction. A median of around 50 of the top 100 tumor clones were detected in paired uninvolved adjacent lung, and around 30 of these tumor clones were also found among the top 100 clones of the paired uninvolved adjacent lung. Because multi-region tumor sequencing was not performed, intratumor heterogeneity could not be ruled out. Uninvolved tumor-adjacent lung showed the highest T cell clonality, higher than tumor, which suggests more focused antigenic responses in the uninvolved tumor-adjacent lung. Longer overall survival was associated with higher blood T cell density, whereas shorter survival was associated with higher adjacent-lung clonality.

TCR beta CDR3 regions were sequenced from DNA using the immunoSEQ Assay. On the authors' methods: T cell density was computed as TCR beta template counts normalized to usable DNA estimated by amplifying housekeeping genes. Richness was estimated using the preseqR package, with extrapolation to 400,000 templates for PBMC samples and to 120,000 templates for tissue samples. Clonality was defined as one minus Pielou's evenness. Differential abundance testing on productive amino-acid clonotypes, with a minimum total count of 5 and an alpha of 0.1, was used to identify tissue-enriched TCRs. The Jaccard Index and the Morisita Overlap Index were used to measure repertoire overlap between compartments. GLIPH clustered TCR beta CDR3s with public tetramer-defined viral CDR3s; viral motifs required at least three viral sequences plus V-gene enrichment. TCRdb provides this immuneACCESS table in a form limited to in-frame rearrangements. Some clones are lacking; in checked studies, under half of them reflect an unresolved V gene, and why the rest are absent is not known. The DNA gave D and trimming, while V, J and clone size come from that table. For this sample there are nearly 11,000 clones; around 82% appear just once. The ten largest clones take up less than 20% of the sample.

Based on the germline V gene, the CDR1 and CDR2 sequences are SNHLY and FYNNEI. Spanning cysteine to phenylalanine, the CDR3 consists of 11 amino acids. Only CDR3 DNA is held: 33 bases, read in frame from base 1. V is reduced by 3 bases and J by 3 bases, leaving a spacing of 2 bases between them. This specimen consisted of peripheral blood mononuclear cells, obtained before any cancer treatment. This clonotype was sampled from an older female donor with stage II lung adenocarcinoma. The chain links TRBV2 with TRBJ1-2; confidence is insufficient to name the D gene. For the CDR3, the sequence is CASSEDYGYTF. The DNA is as follows: TGTGCCAGCAGTGAGGACTATGGCTACACCTTC.